The sequence of this T cell receptor (beta chain) was determined in a study of human T cells and chemical hapten exposure. Whole-study context: Donors were sensitized with 2% DPC on the upper inner arm. Epicutaneous patch tests delivered 0.01% DPC to the upper back, with evaluation at 6 days.

TCRdb re-called the RACE reads through MiXCR, storing one row per CDR3 protein. The sample lists about 69,000 distinct CDR3 sequences, 9% to 12% occurring once. Time point described: patch test 2, 6 weeks after DPC sensitization. Indicated treatment: therapeutic diphenylcyclopropenone sensitization with weekly scalp DPC. The study enrolled 18 to 70-year-old alopecia patients suitable for DPC. CDR3 length: 13 amino acids. CDR1 and CDR2 from the germline V gene are MNHEY and SVGAGI. V shed 2 bases and J 9 bases; nucleotides not matched to a gene: 2. The chain has TRBV6-5 and TRBJ2-1, with TRBD2 matching 9 bases. The sequence derives from a woman between 45 and 65 years old with alopecia areata. Some clones in this sample may be carry-over from other donors' samples. Specimen: whole blood, collected in connection with sensitization to the hapten diphenylcyclopropenone (DPC). The DNA for the CDR3 is TGTGCCAGCAGTTACGGGCGGGAGGGTGAGCAGTTCTTC. The encoded protein is CASSYGREGEQFF.